Each of the 6 T cell receptor beta chains below was sequenced from the same sample in a study of identifying expanded T cells in peripheral blood. Clones were read by immunoSEQ multiplex PCR, and TCRdb kept only the in-frame ones, dropping some. This table holds about 110,000 clones, around nine tenths found once. Sequencing was carried out using blood. The receptors were gathered from a person aged 18-69 years in good health.

The chain combines TRBV14 with TRBJ1-2, with a possible D match to TRBD1 (5 bases). V shed 1 base and J shed 4 bases, with 19 bases lying between them. CDR1 SGHDN and CDR2 FVKESK come from the germline V gene. The CDR3 has 17 residues. CDR3 in DNA: TGTGCCAGCAGCCAAGTAGGGCCTCGACGGCAGGGCTATGGCTACACCTTC. Translation: CASSQVGPRRQGYGYTF. Full variable domain (rest looked up from reference TRBV14 and TRBJ1-2): EAGVTQFPSHSVIEKGQTVTLRCDPISGHDNLYWYRRVMGKEIKFLLHFVKESKQDESGMPNNRFLAERTGGTYSTLKVQPAELEDSGVYFCASSQVGPRRQGYGYTFGSGTRLTVV.

The V call is TRBV7-6, the J call TRBJ1-2, with no clear D. Germline V gene sequence: CDR1 SGHVS, CDR2 FNYEAQ. The CDR3 has 13 amino acids. V was pared by 5 bases and J by 2 bases, with 9 bases between. The CDR3 loop reads CASSPAENYGYTF. For the CDR3, the DNA is TGTGCCAGCAGCCCAGCCGAGAACTATGGCTACACCTTC.

V usage is TRBV7-9 and J usage is TRBJ1-2; D is unresolved. Germline assignment: CDR1 SEHNR and CDR2 FQNEAQ (reference sequence). The CDR3 extends over 17 amino acids. Trimming took off 5 bases at V and 4 bases at J, with 23 bases between the two ends. DNA of the CDR3: TGTGCCAGCAGCCACAATTGGATAGCATCGGACCCCTATGGCTACACCTTC. Amino acids: CASSHNWIASDPYGYTF.

The chain couples TRBV5-5 to TRBJ2-7, with a possible D match to TRBD1 (6 bases). Germline V gene lookup returns CDR1 SGHKS and CDR2 YYEKEE (reference sequence). The CDR3 sequence is 15 residues long. Trimming shortened V by 4 bases and J by 5 bases, and 19 bases separated the two germline ends. For the CDR3, the DNA is TGTGCCAGCAGCGTGTACAGGGCAAACTCTGACGAGCAGTACTTC. This gives the protein CASSVYRANSDEQYF.

V is TRBV19 and J is TRBJ1-1, with TRBD1 matching 9 bases. Trimming at V came to 4 bases and at J to 5 bases, leaving 8 bases not matched to a gene. Germline CDR1 and CDR2: LNHDA and SQIVND (reference sequence). The CDR3 is 15 residues long. CDR3 amino acids: CASSRQGVAWTEAFF. DNA of the CDR3: TGTGCCAGTAGTAGACAGGGGGTTGCTTGGACTGAAGCTTTCTTT.

The J gene is TRBJ1-2, the V gene TRBV5-4; D is unresolved. CDR1 SGHNT and CDR2 YYREEE come from the germline V gene (reference sequence). The ends were cut back, 2 bases at V and 4 bases at J, with 18 bases in the middle. The CDR3 has 16 amino acids. The CDR3 loop is CASSLGLVPGSYGYTF. The CDR3 DNA sequence: TGTGCCAGCAGCTTAGGTTTGGTTCCGGGGAGCTATGGCTACACCTTC.